A selection of T cell receptor beta chains follows, all from one sample in a study of shared clonotypes between healthy human individuals. The assay was immunoSEQ multiplex PCR, and TCRdb's table has in-frame clones only and misses some. The sample has almost 750,000 clones; 72% are singletons. What was sequenced was memory CD4+ T cells sorted from blood. These receptors were collected from a woman under 40 in good health. CDR3s include the opening cysteine and the closing phenylalanine or tryptophan. D genes are given only for firm matches. Clone sizes are given selectively: once, few, many, or a class where the clone is expanded.

>TRBJ1-2|.|TRBD1|TRBV7-9
CASSSLWDRTNYGYTF
TGTGCCAGCAGCTCACTCTGGGACAGGACTAACTATGGCTACACCTTC
>TRBJ2-7|.|TRBD2|TRBV30
CAWSGGLAGGRQYF
TGTGCCTGGAGTGGAGGACTAGCGGGAGGCAGGCAGTACTTC
>TRBJ2-2|.|.|TRBV19
CASTPPPGSIGELFF
TGTGCCAGTACCCCACCACCCGGGAGTATCGGGGAGCTGTTTTTT
>TRBJ2-1|.|.|TRBV9
CASQEGLNNEQFF
TGTGCCAGTCAGGAAGGACTCAACAATGAGCAGTTCTTC
>TRBJ2-5|.|TRBD2|TRBV10-3
CAISQLAGQGETQYF
TGTGCCATCAGTCAACTAGCGGGGCAAGGGGAGACCCAGTACTTC
>TRBJ2-1|.|TRBD2|TRBV19
CASGTSGRGEQFF
TGTGCCAGCGGGACTAGCGGGAGAGGTGAGCAGTTCTTC
>TRBJ2-1|many|.|TRBV27
CASSFRGRDHNEQFF
TGTGCCAGCAGTTTTAGGGGGAGGGACCACAATGAGCAGTTCTTC
>TRBJ2-7|.|.|TRBV6-5
CASRTGDGQRYEQYF
TGTGCCAGCAGAACAGGAGACGGACAGCGCTACGAGCAGTACTTC
>TRBJ2-5|.|.|TRBV7-9
CASSLGSGKEETQYF
TGTGCCAGCAGCTTAGGGTCAGGGAAGGAAGAGACCCAGTACTTC
>TRBJ1-5|.|.|TRBV6-1
CASSGGRGDNQPQHF
TGTGCCAGCAGCGGAGGACGGGGCGACAATCAGCCCCAGCATTTT
>TRBJ2-2|.|.|TRBV6-5
CASSRDGVNTGELFF
TGTGCCAGCAGTCGAGACGGCGTGAACACCGGGGAGCTGTTTTTT
>TRBJ1-3|.|.|TRBV2
CASSKTDYSGNTIYF
TGTGCCAGCAGCAAAACAGATTACTCTGGAAACACCATATATTTT
>TRBJ2-7|.|TRBD2|TRBV5-1
CASSPGLAGVGEQYF
TGCGCCAGCAGCCCCGGACTAGCGGGAGTCGGAGAGCAGTACTTC
>TRBJ2-3|.|.|TRBV5-1
CASSLGIRDTTDTQYF
TGCGCCAGCAGCTTGGGAATTCGGGACACCACAGATACGCAGTATTTT
>TRBJ2-2|.|TRBD1|TRBV13
CASSTRQGLNTGELFF
TGTGCCAGCAGCACTAGACAGGGCCTGAACACCGGGGAGCTGTTTTTT
>TRBJ2-2|.|.|TRBV9
CASSVLGGLDTGELFF
TGTGCCAGCAGCGTCCTTGGTGGGTTAGACACCGGGGAGCTGTTTTTT
>TRBJ2-7|.|TRBD2|TRBV11-2
CASSLAGGRSGEQYF
TGTGCCAGCAGCTTAGCGGGCGGGAGAAGTGGCGAGCAGTACTTC
>TRBJ2-7|.|.|TRBV18
CASSLREPYEQYF
TGTGCCAGCTCCCTCCGGGAGCCCTACGAGCAGTACTTC
>TRBJ2-1|.|.|TRBV18
CASSPRSENEQFF
TGTGCCAGCTCACCCCGCTCTGAGAATGAGCAGTTCTTC
>TRBJ2-3|.|.|TRBV27
CASSLRSLGTDTQYF
TGTGCCAGCAGTTTGAGATCTCTTGGCACAGATACGCAGTATTTT
>TRBJ2-2|.|.|TRBV5-1
CASSLTGSNTGELFF
TGCGCCAGCAGCTTAACGGGTTCGAACACCGGGGAGCTGTTTTTT
>TRBJ2-1|.|TRBD1|TRBV28
CASSSGTGLANEQFF
TGTGCCAGCAGTTCCGGGACAGGGCTTGCGAATGAGCAGTTCTTC
>TRBJ1-5|.|.|TRBV2
CASSEARGFQPQHF
TGTGCCAGCAGTGAAGCGCGGGGGTTTCAGCCCCAGCATTTT
>TRBJ2-1|.|.|TRBV7-2
CASSLASTAAHEQFF
TGTGCCAGCAGCTTAGCCTCCACAGCGGCCCATGAGCAGTTCTTC
>TRBJ2-7|.|TRBD1|TRBV28
CASIGQGSSGSYEQYF
TGTGCCAGCATTGGACAGGGTAGTAGCGGATCCTACGAGCAGTACTTC
>TRBJ2-7|once|TRBD2|TRBV2
CASSDVGGSSYEQYF
TGTGCCAGCAGTGACGTCGGCGGGAGCTCCTACGAGCAGTACTTC
>TRBJ2-5|.|.|TRBV4-1
CASSQLMGGGRGETQYF
TGCGCCAGCAGCCAATTGATGGGGGGAGGAAGAGGGGAGACCCAGTACTTC
>TRBJ2-7|.|.|TRBV27
CASQQGGGTYEQYF
TGTGCCAGCCAGCAGGGAGGGGGAACCTACGAGCAGTACTTC
>TRBJ1-1|.|.|TRBV9
CASSVVLEWTEAFF
TGTGCCAGCAGCGTAGTTTTGGAATGGACTGAAGCTTTCTTT
>TRBJ2-1|.|.|TRBV5-5
CASSSTATSYNEQFF
TGTGCCAGCAGCTCGACAGCGACCTCTTACAATGAGCAGTTCTTC
>TRBJ2-3|.|TRBD1|TRBV7-9
CASSLPQGYTQYF
TGTGCCAGCAGCTTACCACAGGGGTATACGCAGTATTTT
>TRBJ1-3|.|.|TRBV2
CASSVGNTIYF
TGTGCCAGCAGTGTAGGAAACACCATATATTTT